This T cell receptor (beta chain) came from a study of shared clonotypes between healthy human individuals. Original analysis: In the immunoSEQ data, sequences were junction-only and lacked quality scores, so filtering differed. The method was immunoSEQ multiplex PCR; TCRdb's version includes in-frame clones alone and lacks a portion of them. That table furnishes V, J and clone size, whereas the DNA furnished D and trimming. The table includes some 2,500,000 clones, 80% to 95% detected once. This CDR3 comprises 11 residues. The V end was cut by 5 bases, the J end by 6 bases, with 8 bases between. Germline V gene data show CDR1 as MDHEN and CDR2 as SYDVKM. On this clone itself: Other DNA sequences in this specimen translate into the identical CDR3.

The rearrangement links TRBV28 to TRBJ2-7; no definite D call. Sample: naive CD4+ T cells from PBMCs. Subset meaning: CD45RA+ positively selected. This TCR was recovered from a man aged 18 to 29 in good health. Some clones in this sample may be carry-over from other donors' samples. The CDR3 DNA follows: TGTGCCAGCAGTCGGGTCGGCGAGCAGTACTTC. This sequence encodes CASSRVGEQYF.